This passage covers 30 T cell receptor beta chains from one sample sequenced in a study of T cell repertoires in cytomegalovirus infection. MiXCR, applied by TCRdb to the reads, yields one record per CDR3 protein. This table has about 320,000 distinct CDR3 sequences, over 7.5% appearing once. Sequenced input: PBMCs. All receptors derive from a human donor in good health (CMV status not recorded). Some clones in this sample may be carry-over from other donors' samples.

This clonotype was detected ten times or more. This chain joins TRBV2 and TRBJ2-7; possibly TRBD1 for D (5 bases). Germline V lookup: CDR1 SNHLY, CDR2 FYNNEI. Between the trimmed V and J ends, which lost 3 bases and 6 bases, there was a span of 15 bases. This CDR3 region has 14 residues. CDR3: CASSEQGPSPEQYF. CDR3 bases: TGTGCCAGCAGTGAGCAGGGCCCTTCCCCCGAGCAGTACTTC.

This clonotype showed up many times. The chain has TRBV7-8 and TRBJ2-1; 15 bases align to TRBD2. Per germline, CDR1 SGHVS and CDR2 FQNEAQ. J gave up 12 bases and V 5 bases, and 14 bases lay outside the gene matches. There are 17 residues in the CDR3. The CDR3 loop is CASSLTGGLAGGPGQFF. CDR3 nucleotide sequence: TGTGCCAGCAGCCTTACGGGAGGACTAGCGGGAGGGCCGGGGCAGTTCTTC.

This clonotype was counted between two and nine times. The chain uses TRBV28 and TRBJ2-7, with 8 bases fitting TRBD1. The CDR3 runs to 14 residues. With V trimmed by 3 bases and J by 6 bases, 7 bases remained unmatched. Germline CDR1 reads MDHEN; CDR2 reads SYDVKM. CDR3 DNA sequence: TGTGCCAGCAGTTTGGACAGGGTCGTTCGCGAGCAGTACTTC. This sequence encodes CASSLDRVVREQYF. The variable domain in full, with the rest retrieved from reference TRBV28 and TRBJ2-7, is DVKVTQSSRYLVKRTGEKVFLECVQDMDHENMFWYRQDPGLGLRLIYFSYDVKMKEKGDIPEGYSVSREKKERFSLILESASTNQTSMYLCASSLDRVVREQYFGPGTRLTVT.

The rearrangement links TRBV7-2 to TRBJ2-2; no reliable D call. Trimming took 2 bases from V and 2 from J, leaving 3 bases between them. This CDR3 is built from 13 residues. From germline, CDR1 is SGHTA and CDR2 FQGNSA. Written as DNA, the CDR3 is TGTGCCAGCAGCTTATATAACACCGGGGAGCTGTTTTTT. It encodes CASSLYNTGELFF.

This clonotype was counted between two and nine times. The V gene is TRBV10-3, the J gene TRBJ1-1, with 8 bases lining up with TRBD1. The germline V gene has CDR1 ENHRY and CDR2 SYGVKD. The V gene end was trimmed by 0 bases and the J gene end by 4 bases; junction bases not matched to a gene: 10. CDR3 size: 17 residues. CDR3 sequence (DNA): TGTGCCATCAGTGAGTCAGATCAGGGGGCGAGTAGCACTGAAGCTTTCTTT. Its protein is CAISESDQGASSTEAFF.

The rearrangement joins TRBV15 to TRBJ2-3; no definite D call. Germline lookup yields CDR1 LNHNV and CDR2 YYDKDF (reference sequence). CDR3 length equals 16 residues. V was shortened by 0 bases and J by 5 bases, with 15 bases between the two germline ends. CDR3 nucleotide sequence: TGTGCCACCAGCAGAGAGACGGGCCGCCGTATAGATACGCAGTATTTT. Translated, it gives CATSRETGRRIDTQYF.

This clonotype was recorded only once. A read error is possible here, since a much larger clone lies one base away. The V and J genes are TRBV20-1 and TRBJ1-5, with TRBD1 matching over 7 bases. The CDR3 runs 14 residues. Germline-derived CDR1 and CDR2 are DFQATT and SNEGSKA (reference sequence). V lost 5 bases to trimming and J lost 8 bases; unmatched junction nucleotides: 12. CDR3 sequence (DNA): TGCAGTGCTGGCCAGGGGGGGGTCAGTGAGCCCCAGCATTTT. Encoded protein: CSAGQGGVSEPQHF.

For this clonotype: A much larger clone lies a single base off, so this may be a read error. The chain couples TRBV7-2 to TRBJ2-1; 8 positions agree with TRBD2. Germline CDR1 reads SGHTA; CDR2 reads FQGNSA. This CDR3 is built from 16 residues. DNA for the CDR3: TGTGCCAGCAGCTTAGGCGGGGGGAGCTCCAACAATGAGCAGTTCTTC. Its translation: CASSLGGGSSNNEQFF.

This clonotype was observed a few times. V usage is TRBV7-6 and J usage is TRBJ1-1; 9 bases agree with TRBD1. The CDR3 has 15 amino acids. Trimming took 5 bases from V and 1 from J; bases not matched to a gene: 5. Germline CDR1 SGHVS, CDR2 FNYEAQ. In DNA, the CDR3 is TGTGCCAGCAGCGCGTCGGGACAGGGGAACACTGAAGCTTTCTTT. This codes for CASSASGQGNTEAFF.

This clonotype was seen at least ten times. The CDR3 DNA reads as TGTGCCAGCAGCGCGTTACTAGCGGGGGTCGTGAGGGCAGATACGCAGTATTTT. This encodes CASSALLAGVVRADTQYF. J is TRBJ2-3 and V is TRBV7-2, with TRBD2 matching 11 bases. Trimming at V came to 5 bases and at J to 4 bases, leaving 14 bases not matched to a gene. The CDR3 is made up of 18 amino acids. Germline V gene lookup returns CDR1 SGHTA and CDR2 FQGNSA.

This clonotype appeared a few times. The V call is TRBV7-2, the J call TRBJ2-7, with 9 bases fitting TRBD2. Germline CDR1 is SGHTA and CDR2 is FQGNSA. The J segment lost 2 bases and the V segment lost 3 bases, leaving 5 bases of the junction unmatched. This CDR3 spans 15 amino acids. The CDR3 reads CASSFAGGLAYEQYF. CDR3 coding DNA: TGTGCCAGCAGCTTTGCGGGGGGGCTCGCCTACGAGCAGTACTTC.

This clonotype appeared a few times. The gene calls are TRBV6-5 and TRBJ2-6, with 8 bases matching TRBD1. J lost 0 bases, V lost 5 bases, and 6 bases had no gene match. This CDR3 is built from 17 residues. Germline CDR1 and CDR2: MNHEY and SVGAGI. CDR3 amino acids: CASSRPQGASGANVLTF. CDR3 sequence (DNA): TGTGCCAGCAGTAGACCTCAGGGGGCCTCTGGGGCCAACGTCCTGACTTTC.

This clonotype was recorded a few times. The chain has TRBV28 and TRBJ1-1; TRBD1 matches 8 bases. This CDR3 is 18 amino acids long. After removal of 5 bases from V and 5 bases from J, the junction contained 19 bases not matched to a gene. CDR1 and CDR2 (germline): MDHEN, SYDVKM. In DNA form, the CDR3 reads TGTGCCAGCAGTCCCATCCGGGACAGGCAAGGAGGGAGGACTGAAGCTTTCTTT. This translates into CASSPIRDRQGGRTEAFF.

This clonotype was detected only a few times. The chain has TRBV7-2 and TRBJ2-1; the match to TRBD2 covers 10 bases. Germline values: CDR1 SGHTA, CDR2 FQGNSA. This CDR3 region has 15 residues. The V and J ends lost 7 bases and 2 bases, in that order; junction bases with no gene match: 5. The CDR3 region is CASTSAGGTYNEQFF. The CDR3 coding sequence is TGTGCCAGCACCTCAGCGGGAGGGACCTACAATGAGCAGTTCTTC.

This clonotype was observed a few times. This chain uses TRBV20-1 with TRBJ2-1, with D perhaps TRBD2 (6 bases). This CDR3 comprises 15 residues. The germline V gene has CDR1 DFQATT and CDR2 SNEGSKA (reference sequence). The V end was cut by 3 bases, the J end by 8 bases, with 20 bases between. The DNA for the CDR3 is TGCAGTGCTAGCCGGAAAGCGGGCATCTTGGATGAGCAGTTCTTC. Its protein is CSASRKAGILDEQFF.

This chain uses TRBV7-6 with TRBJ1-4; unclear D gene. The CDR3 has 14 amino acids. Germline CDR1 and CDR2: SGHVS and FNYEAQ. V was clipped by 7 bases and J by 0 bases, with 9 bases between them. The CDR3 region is CASTNTATNEKLFF. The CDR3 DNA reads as TGTGCCAGCACCAACACTGCAACTAATGAAAAACTGTTTTTT.

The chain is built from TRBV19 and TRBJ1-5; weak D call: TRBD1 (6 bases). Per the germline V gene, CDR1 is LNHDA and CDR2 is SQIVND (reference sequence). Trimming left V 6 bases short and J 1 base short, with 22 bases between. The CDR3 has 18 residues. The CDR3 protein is CASSAGHSRASSNQPQHF. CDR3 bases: TGTGCCAGTAGCGCGGGACACTCTAGGGCTTCAAGCAATCAGCCCCAGCATTTT.

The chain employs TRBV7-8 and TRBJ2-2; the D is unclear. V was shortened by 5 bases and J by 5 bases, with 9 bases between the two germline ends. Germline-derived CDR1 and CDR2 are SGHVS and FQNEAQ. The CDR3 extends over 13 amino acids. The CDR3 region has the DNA TGTGCCAGCAGCAGTAGACAAACCGGGGAGCTGTTTTTT. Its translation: CASSSRQTGELFF.

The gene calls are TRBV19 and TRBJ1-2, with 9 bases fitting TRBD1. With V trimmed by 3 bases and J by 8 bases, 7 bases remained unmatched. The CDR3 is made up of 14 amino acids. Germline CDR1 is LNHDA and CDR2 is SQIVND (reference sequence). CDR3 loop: CASSIWTGAGGYTF. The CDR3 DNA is TGTGCCAGTAGTATTTGGACAGGGGCAGGGGGCTACACCTTC.

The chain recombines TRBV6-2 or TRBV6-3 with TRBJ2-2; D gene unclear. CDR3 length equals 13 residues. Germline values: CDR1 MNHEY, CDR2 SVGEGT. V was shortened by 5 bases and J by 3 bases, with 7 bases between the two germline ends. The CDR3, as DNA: TGTGCCAGCAGTATGGCTGACACCGGGGAGCTGTTTTTT. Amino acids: CASSMADTGELFF.

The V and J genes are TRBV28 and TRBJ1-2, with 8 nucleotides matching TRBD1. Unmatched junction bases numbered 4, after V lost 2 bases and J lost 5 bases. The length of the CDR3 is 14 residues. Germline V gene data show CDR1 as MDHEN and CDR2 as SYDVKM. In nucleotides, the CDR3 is TGTGCCAGCAGTTTACGGGACAGGCTATATGGCTACACCTTC. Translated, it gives CASSLRDRLYGYTF.

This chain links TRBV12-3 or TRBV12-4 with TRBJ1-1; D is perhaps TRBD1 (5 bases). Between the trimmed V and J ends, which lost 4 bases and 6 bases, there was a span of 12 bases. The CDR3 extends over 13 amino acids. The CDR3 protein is CASSSHGTAEAFF. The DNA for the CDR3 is TGTGCCAGCAGTTCCCATGGGACTGCTGAAGCTTTCTTT.

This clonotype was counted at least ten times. CDR3: CSVRQGGETQYF. CDR3 DNA sequence: TGCAGCGTTCGGCAGGGAGGCGAGACCCAGTACTTC. V is TRBV29-1 and J is TRBJ2-5; a weak D match, TRBD2 (6 bases). CDR1 is SQVTM, CDR2 ANQGSEA, per germline. The V gene lost 5 bases and the J gene lost 5 bases, with 12 bases spanning the gap. This CDR3 has 12 residues.

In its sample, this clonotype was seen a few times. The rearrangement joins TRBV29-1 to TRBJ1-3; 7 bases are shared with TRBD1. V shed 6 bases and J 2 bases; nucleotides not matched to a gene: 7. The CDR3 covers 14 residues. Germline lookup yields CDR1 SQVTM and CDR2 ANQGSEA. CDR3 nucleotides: TGCAGCGTGGAAACAGGGGTAGCTGGAAACACCATATATTTT. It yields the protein CSVETGVAGNTIYF.

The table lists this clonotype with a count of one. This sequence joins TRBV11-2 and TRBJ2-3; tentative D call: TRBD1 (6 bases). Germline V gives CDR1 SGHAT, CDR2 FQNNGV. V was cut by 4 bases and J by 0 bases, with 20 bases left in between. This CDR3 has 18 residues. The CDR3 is CASSYRALTSLSTDTQYF. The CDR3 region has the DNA TGTGCCAGCAGCTACAGGGCTTTAACCTCACTAAGCACAGATACGCAGTATTTT.

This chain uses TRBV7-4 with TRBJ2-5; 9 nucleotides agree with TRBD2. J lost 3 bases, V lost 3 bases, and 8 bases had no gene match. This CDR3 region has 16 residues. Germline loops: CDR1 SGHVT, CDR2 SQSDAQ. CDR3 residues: CASSFGPGLAEETQYF. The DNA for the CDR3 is TGTGCCAGCAGCTTTGGACCGGGACTAGCAGAAGAGACCCAGTACTTC. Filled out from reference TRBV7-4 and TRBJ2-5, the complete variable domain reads GAGVSQSPRYKVAKRGRDVALRCDSISGHVTLYWYRQTLGQGSEVLTYSQSDAQRDKSGRPSGRFSAERPERSVSTLKIQRTEQGDSAVYLCASSFGPGLAEETQYFGPGTRLLVL.

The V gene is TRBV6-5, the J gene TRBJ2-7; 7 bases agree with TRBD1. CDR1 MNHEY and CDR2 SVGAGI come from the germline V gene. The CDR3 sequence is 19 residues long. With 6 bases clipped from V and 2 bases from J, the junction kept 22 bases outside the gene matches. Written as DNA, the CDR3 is TGTGCCAGCAGGGAGCAGTTACTGGGCGACAGGGCGGAAGCCTACGAGCAGTACTTC. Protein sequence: CASREQLLGDRAEAYEQYF.

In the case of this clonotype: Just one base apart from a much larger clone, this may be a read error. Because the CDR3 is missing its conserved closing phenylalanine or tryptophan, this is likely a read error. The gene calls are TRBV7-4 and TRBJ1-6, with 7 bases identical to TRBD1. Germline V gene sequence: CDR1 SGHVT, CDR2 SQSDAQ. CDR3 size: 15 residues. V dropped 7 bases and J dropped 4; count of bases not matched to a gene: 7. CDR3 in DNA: TGTGCCAGCATAGCCCCGGGACAGTATAATTCACCCCTCCACATT. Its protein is CASIAPGQYNSPLHI.

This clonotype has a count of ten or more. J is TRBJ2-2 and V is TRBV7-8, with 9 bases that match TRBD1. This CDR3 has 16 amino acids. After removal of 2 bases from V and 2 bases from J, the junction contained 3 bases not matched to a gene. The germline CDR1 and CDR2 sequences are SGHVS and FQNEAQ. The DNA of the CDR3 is TGTGCCAGCAGCTTAATGACAGGGGGAAACACCGGGGAGCTGTTTTTT. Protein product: CASSLMTGGNTGELFF.

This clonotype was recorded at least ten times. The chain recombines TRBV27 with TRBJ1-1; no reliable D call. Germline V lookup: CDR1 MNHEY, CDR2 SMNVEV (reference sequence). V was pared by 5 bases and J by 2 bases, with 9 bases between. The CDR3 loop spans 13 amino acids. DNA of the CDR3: TGTGCCAGCAGTCCCTGGCACAACACTGAAGCTTTCTTT. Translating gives CASSPWHNTEAFF.